The 22 T cell receptor beta chains below all came from one sample that was sequenced in a study of cytomegalovirus exposure and HLA in healthy donors. PCR involved 60 Vbeta and 13 Jbeta primers. Repertoires were generated with immunoSEQ multiplex PCR, while TCRdb's copy carries only in-frame clones and drops some. The repertoire includes over 55,000 clones, just under 80% of them detected once, and around 4.2% sits in the top ten. The sequenced sample was PBMCs. The receptors here all came from a woman in her thirties in good health and CMV-seronegative.

This clone appeared once. A read error may produce the germline difference seen at one junction end. This rearrangement joins TRBV6-1 to TRBJ1-1, with a weak D call TRBD1 (6 bases). The germline CDR1 and CDR2 sequences are MNHNS and SASEGT. The CDR3 covers 14 residues. CDR3 coding DNA: TGTGCCAGCAAGAATCAGGGGAAGAACACTGGAGCTTTCTTT. Encoded protein: CASKNQGKNTGAFF.

The chain combines TRBV7-2 with TRBJ2-7, with TRBD2 matching over 13 bases. The CDR3 is made up of 18 amino acids. Germline values: CDR1 SGHTA, CDR2 FQGNSA. Trimming removed 4 bases from V and 3 bases from J; junction bases left unmatched: 12. For the CDR3, the DNA is TGTGCCAGCAGCTGGGGCGGACTAGCGGGAGAACCTTACTACGAGCAGTACTTC. It translates to CASSWGGLAGEPYYEQYF.

The J gene is TRBJ2-7, the V gene TRBV30; unclear D gene. Germline V CDR1 and CDR2: GTSNPN, SVGIG (reference sequence). V was pared by 0 bases and J by 0 bases, with 12 bases between. The CDR3 extends over 15 amino acids. CDR3 bases: TGTGCCTGGAGTGTACCCAGGTTTGGCTCCTACGAGCAGTACTTC. Its protein product is CAWSVPRFGSYEQYF.

V and J are TRBV14 and TRBJ1-2, with 7 bases aligning to TRBD1. Germline-derived CDR1 and CDR2 are SGHDN and FVKESK. J lost 1 base, V lost 1 base, and 12 bases had no gene match. This CDR3 comprises 18 residues. CDR3 loop: CASSQGVRTGALNYGYTF. DNA for the CDR3: TGTGCCAGCAGCCAAGGGGTCCGAACAGGGGCCCTTAACTATGGCTACACCTTC. The whole variable domain, remainder taken from reference TRBV14 and TRBJ1-2, is EAGVTQFPSHSVIEKGQTVTLRCDPISGHDNLYWYRRVMGKEIKFLLHFVKESKQDESGMPNNRFLAERTGGTYSTLKVQPAELEDSGVYFCASSQGVRTGALNYGYTFGSGTRLTVV.

This clone was seen a handful of times. V usage is TRBV6-1 and J usage is TRBJ2-7, with D possibly being TRBD2 (7 bases). Looked up from germline, CDR1 is MNHNS and CDR2 is SASEGT. CDR3 length: 13 amino acids. V lost 7 bases, J lost 2 bases, and 12 bases lay in between. DNA for the CDR3: TGTGCCAGCACGGCGGGGGCCACCTACGAGCAGTACTTC. Amino acids: CASTAGATYEQYF.

The gene calls are TRBV30 and TRBJ1-1, with D maybe TRBD1 (5 bases). Germline assignment: CDR1 GTSNPN and CDR2 SVGIG (reference sequence). The V end lost 8 bases, the J end lost 0 bases, and 22 bases lay between the germline ends. The CDR3 sequence is 16 residues long. The CDR3 bases are TGTGCCCGGCGCCCCCGACCCCAGGGAATGAACACTGAAGCTTTCTTT. Its protein is CARRPRPQGMNTEAFF.

This chain joins TRBV30 and TRBJ2-7; TRBD1 matches 7 bases. Looked up from germline, CDR1 is GTSNPN and CDR2 is SVGIG (reference sequence). Trimming took 1 base from V and 6 from J; bases not matched to a gene: 3. The CDR3 sequence is 12 residues long. Here the CDR3 DNA reads TGTGCCTGGAGTGAGGGGGCGGGCGAGCAGTACTTC. Translating it yields CAWSEGAGEQYF.

The rearrangement joins TRBV28 to TRBJ2-1; D is unclear. The V gene lost 7 bases and the J gene lost 9 bases, with 10 bases spanning the gap. CDR3 length: 11 amino acids. The germline gives CDR1 MDHEN, CDR2 SYDVKM. CDR3 amino acids: CASTIASEQFF. CDR3 nucleotides: TGTGCCAGCACTATTGCGTCTGAGCAGTTCTTC.

This clone was observed a few times. This sequence joins TRBV5-1 and TRBJ2-3; tentatively, D is TRBD2 (6 bases). The CDR3 has 18 amino acids. V lost 4 bases, J lost 0 bases, and 21 bases lay in between. Per germline, CDR1 SGHRS and CDR2 YFSETQ. In nucleotides, the CDR3 is TGCGCCAGCAGCCCCTCCGGCGGGATCCTGTCTAGCACAGATACGCAGTATTTT. Protein sequence: CASSPSGGILSSTDTQYF.

The chain recombines TRBV10-3 with TRBJ2-5; TRBD2 agrees at 11 bases. Germline trimming cut 11 bases from V and 3 bases from J; bases unmatched to any gene: 5. From germline, CDR1 is ENHRY and CDR2 SYGVKD. The CDR3 has 13 amino acids. The CDR3 reads CASRLAGKETQYF. The CDR3 bases are TGTGCCTCACGACTAGCGGGAAAAGAGACCCAGTACTTC.

The CDR3 bases are TGTGCCAGCAGGGCAGGGGGAGGTGAAAAACTGTTTTTT. As protein: CASRAGGGEKLFF. This chain uses TRBV6-5 with TRBJ1-4, with 7 bases fitting TRBD1. The CDR3 spans 13 residues. V shed 6 bases and J 7 bases; nucleotides not matched to a gene: 5. Germline assignment: CDR1 MNHEY and CDR2 SVGAGI.

Only a few counts were recorded for this clone. The V and J genes are TRBV30 and TRBJ2-5; D is unclear. This CDR3 contains 17 residues. The V and J ends lost 8 bases and 0 bases respectively, with 25 bases between them. Germline assignment: CDR1 GTSNPN and CDR2 SVGIG (reference sequence). The CDR3 loop is CARLFLRPRRNQETQYF. The CDR3 DNA sequence: TGTGCCCGCCTCTTTCTTCGCCCGAGAAGAAACCAAGAGACCCAGTACTTC.

V usage is TRBV7-8 and J usage is TRBJ1-5, with D unresolved. V was shortened by 0 bases and J by 2 bases, with 5 bases between the two germline ends. Germline assignment: CDR1 SGHVS and CDR2 FQNEAQ. The CDR3 extends over 14 amino acids. CDR3 sequence (DNA): TGTGCCAGCAGCTTAGCGTTAGGCAATCAGCCCCAGCATTTT. Translated: CASSLALGNQPQHF.

The chain's CDR3 is CASSLHLTGDTEAFF. In DNA, the CDR3 is TGCGCCAGCAGCCTACACCTTACAGGGGACACTGAAGCTTTCTTT. The rearrangement uses TRBV4-1 and TRBJ1-1; 7 nucleotides match TRBD1. Germline CDR1 reads MGHRA; CDR2 reads YSYEKL. Trimming removed 4 bases from V and 3 bases from J; junction bases left unmatched: 8. This CDR3 is built from 15 residues.

V and J are TRBV15 and TRBJ1-1, with a weak D call TRBD1 (5 bases). The CDR3 contains 14 residues. Germline V CDR1 and CDR2: LNHNV, YYDKDF (reference sequence). With 4 bases removed from V and 0 bases from J, the gap between germline ends came to 9 bases. The CDR3 loop reads CATSIQVVNTEAFF. The CDR3 nucleotides are TGTGCCACCAGCATACAGGTCGTGAACACTGAAGCTTTCTTT. Variable domain in full (rest from reference TRBV15 and TRBJ1-1): DAMVIQNPRYQVTQFGKPVTLSCSQTLNHNVMYWYQQKSSQAPKLLFHYYDKDFNNEADTPDNFQSRRPNTSFCFLDIRSPGLGDTAMYLCATSIQVVNTEAFFGQGTRLTVV.

The rearrangement links TRBV28 to TRBJ1-1; tentatively, D is TRBD1 (5 bases). Looked up from germline, CDR1 is MDHEN and CDR2 is SYDVKM. V lost 5 bases to trimming and J lost 1 base, with 11 bases between them. CDR3 size: 14 residues. CDR3 sequence: CASSAGGANTEAFF. The CDR3 DNA reads as TGTGCCAGCAGTGCCGGCGGGGCGAACACTGAAGCTTTCTTT.

The chain carries TRBV5-1 and TRBJ2-7, with a possible D match to TRBD2 (5 bases). V was trimmed by 4 bases and J by 4 bases, leaving 12 bases between them. In germline, CDR1 is SGHRS, CDR2 YFSETQ. The CDR3 is 13 amino acids. The CDR3 nucleotides read TGCGCCAGCAGCCGAGAGGGTTTGTACGAGCAGTACTTC. It encodes CASSREGLYEQYF.

The chain is built from TRBV5-1 and TRBJ2-7, with TRBD1 identical over 9 bases. CDR1 is SGHRS and CDR2 is YFSETQ in the germline V gene. CDR3 size: 17 residues. The V and J ends lost 2 bases and 2 bases, in that order; junction bases with no gene match: 11. In DNA form, the CDR3 reads TGCGCCAGCAGCTTAGCGACAGGGGGTTCCCCCGCCTACGAGCAGTACTTC. Translating gives CASSLATGGSPAYEQYF.

This rearrangement joins TRBV30 to TRBJ1-2; 7 positions match TRBD1. The CDR3 loop spans 12 amino acids. Germline assignment: CDR1 GTSNPN and CDR2 SVGIG (reference sequence). V lost 7 bases to trimming and J lost 7 bases; unmatched junction nucleotides: 9. The CDR3 loop reads CASRQGSSGYTF. CDR3 nucleotides: TGTGCCTCTAGACAGGGTAGCAGTGGCTACACCTTC.

This clone appeared a single time. V usage is TRBV27 and J usage is TRBJ1-6; D not certain. Trimming shortened V by 0 bases and J by 8 bases, and 5 bases separated the two germline ends. The CDR3 length is 13 residues. The germline V gene encodes CDR1 MNHEY and CDR2 SMNVEV (reference sequence). The DNA for the CDR3 is TGTGCCAGCAGTTTATCACAGTATTCACCCCTCCACTTT. Translating gives CASSLSQYSPLHF.

The V call is TRBV10-3, the J call TRBJ2-5, with 9 bases matching TRBD2. The CDR3 runs to 16 residues. Germline V gives CDR1 ENHRY, CDR2 SYGVKD. V shed 5 bases, J shed 4 bases, and the junction held 11 bases outside the gene matches. CDR3 nucleotide sequence: TGTGCCATCAGTAGTCCGCGGGAGGGCCAGGCAGAGACCCAGTACTTC. This codes for CAISSPREGQAETQYF.

The rearrangement links TRBV5-4 to TRBJ2-7, with 7 bases that match TRBD1. Trimming took 1 base from V and 3 from J; bases not matched to a gene: 1. Germline V gene sequence: CDR1 SGHNT, CDR2 YYREEE (reference sequence). The CDR3 consists of 13 residues. CDR3 protein: CASSLTGVYEQYF. For the CDR3, the DNA is TGTGCCAGCAGCTTGACAGGGGTCTACGAGCAGTACTTC.